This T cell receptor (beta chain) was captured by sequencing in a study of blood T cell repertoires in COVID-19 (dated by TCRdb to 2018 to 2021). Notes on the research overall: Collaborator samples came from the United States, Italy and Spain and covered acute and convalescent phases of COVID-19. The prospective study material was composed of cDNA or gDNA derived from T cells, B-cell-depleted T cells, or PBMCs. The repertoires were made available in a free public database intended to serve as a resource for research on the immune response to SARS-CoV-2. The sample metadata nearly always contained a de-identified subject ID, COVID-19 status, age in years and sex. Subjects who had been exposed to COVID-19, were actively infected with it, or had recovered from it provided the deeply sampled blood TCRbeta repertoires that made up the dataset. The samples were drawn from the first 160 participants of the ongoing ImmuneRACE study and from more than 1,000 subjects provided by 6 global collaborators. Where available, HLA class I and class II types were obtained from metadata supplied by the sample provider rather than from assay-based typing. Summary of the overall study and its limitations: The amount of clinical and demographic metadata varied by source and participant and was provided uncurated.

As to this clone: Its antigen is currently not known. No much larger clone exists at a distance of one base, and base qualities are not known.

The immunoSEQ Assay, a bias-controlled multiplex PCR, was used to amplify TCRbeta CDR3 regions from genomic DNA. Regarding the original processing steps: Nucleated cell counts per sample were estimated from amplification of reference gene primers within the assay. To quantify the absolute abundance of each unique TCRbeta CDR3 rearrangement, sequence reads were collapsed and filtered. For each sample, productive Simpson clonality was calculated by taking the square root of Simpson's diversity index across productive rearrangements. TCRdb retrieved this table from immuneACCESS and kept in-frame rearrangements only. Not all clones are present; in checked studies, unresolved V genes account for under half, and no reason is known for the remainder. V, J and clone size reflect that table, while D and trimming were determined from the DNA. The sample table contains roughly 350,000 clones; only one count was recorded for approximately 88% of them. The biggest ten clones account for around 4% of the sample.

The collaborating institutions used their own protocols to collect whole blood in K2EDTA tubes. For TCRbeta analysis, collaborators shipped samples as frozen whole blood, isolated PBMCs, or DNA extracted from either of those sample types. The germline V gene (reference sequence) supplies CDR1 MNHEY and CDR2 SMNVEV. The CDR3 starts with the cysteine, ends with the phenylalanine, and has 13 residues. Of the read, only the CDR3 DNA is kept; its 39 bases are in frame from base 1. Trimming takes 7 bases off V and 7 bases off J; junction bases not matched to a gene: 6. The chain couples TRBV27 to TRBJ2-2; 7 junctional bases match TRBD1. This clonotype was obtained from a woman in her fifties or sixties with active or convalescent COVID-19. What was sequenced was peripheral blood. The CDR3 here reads CASNGQAGGELFF. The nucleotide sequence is TGTGCCAGCAACGGACAGGCGGGCGGGGAGCTGTTTTTT.